The following is a TCR beta chain sequence with its context. Its antigen is not known. This entry belongs to a study of shared clonotypes between healthy human individuals. Overall study findings and caveats: For naive CD4 cells, roughly 5% of clonotypes were shared across a handful of donors.

V gave up 4 bases and J gave up 2 bases; unmatched junction bases: 7. CDR1 SGHNT and CDR2 YYREEE come from the germline V gene (reference sequence). The CDR3 length is 16 residues. Each sorted subset replicate got 200 ng genomic DNA, roughly 33,000 genomes. In the authors' methods: Owing to the provision of junction-only sequences devoid of quality scores by immunoSEQ, filtering differed. Assay used: immunoSEQ multiplex PCR; TCRdb lists only in-frame clones, some missing. The V and J calls and clone size were taken over from that table, and D and trimming were inferred from the DNA. The sample records under 1,100,000 clones, roughly 70% being singletons.

This chain links TRBV5-4 with TRBJ2-1; 9 positions agree with TRBD1. Input material: memory CD4+ T cells sorted from blood. Subset of the sample: CD45RA-negative fraction. The TCR sequence derives from a man between 18 and 35 years old in good health. The chain's CDR3 is CASSAQTGGAYNEQFF. CDR3 sequence (DNA): TGTGCCAGCAGCGCCCAGACAGGGGGGGCCTACAATGAGCAGTTCTTC.